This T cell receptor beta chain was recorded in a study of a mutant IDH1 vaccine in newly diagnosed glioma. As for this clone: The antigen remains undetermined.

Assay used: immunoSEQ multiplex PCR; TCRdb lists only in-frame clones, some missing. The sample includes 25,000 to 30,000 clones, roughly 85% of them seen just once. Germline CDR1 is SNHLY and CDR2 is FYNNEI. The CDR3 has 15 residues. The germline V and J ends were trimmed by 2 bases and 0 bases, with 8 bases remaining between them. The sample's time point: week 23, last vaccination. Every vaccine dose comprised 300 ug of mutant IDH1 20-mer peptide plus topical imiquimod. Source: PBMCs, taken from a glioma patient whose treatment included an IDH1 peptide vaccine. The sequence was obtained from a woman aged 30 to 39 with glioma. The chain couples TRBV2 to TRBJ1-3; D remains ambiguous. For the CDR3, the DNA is TGTGCCAGCAGTGAATTGTCCTCCTCTGGAAACACCATATATTTT. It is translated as CASSELSSSGNTIYF.